The 12 T cell receptor beta chains given below trace back to one sample, sequenced in a study of blood T cell repertoires in COVID-19. Some clones are missing from TCRdb's copy, which holds only in-frame ones; the method was immunoSEQ multiplex PCR. The repertoire consists of 250,000 or so clones, with about 87% occurring once and the leading ten covering under 3.5%. The sample comprised peripheral blood. These receptors all stem from a man aged 25-40 years with COVID-19, enrolled during active disease.

The J gene is TRBJ2-3, the V gene TRBV27, with a possible D match to TRBD2 (7 bases). Trimming cost V 4 bases and J 3 bases, with 14 bases left between them. In germline, CDR1 is MNHEY, CDR2 SMNVEV (reference sequence). The CDR3 runs to 15 residues. The CDR3 DNA reads TGTGCCAGCAGTTACTGGCGGGGGCCTACAGATACGCAGTATTTT. Residues: CASSYWRGPTDTQYF.

CDR3 in amino acids: CASSIGTGGITEAFF. The CDR3 region has the DNA TGTGCCAGTAGTATAGGAACAGGGGGCATCACTGAAGCTTTCTTT. The J gene is TRBJ1-1, the V gene TRBV19, with 9 bases identical to TRBD1. The CDR3 extends over 15 amino acids. Germline V gene sequence: CDR1 LNHDA, CDR2 SQIVND (reference sequence). Trimming removed 1 base from V and 4 bases from J; junction bases left unmatched: 4.

This chain links TRBV6-5 with TRBJ1-5; TRBD1 matches 8 bases. Losses at the gene ends were 8 bases for V and 2 bases for J; bases not matched to a gene: 5. This CDR3 is 14 amino acids long. Germline assignment: CDR1 MNHEY and CDR2 SVGAGI. CDR3 DNA: TGTGCCAGCGGGGGGGGACAGGGCAATCAGCCCCAGCATTTT. Amino acid sequence: CASGGGQGNQPQHF.

This chain joins TRBV20-1 and TRBJ2-1, with TRBD2 matching 9 bases. V lost 3 bases to trimming and J lost 4 bases; unmatched junction nucleotides: 7. CDR3 size: 15 residues. Germline CDR1 is DFQATT and CDR2 is SNEGSKA (reference sequence). The CDR3 DNA is TGCAGTGCTAGTTTAGCTAGCGGGGTGTACAATGAGCAGTTCTTC. Its protein is CSASLASGVYNEQFF.

This chain uses TRBV5-1 with TRBJ2-3, with 13 bases lining up with TRBD2. Trimming at V came to 4 bases and at J to 3 bases, leaving 8 bases not matched to a gene. Germline V CDR1 and CDR2: SGHRS, YFSETQ. The CDR3 runs to 17 residues. The DNA for the CDR3 is TGCGCCAGCAGCCCCGGACTAGCGGGGGTGAGGACAGATACGCAGTATTTT. Protein: CASSPGLAGVRTDTQYF.

The chain recombines TRBV5-1 with TRBJ1-2; 7 positions match TRBD1. Germline V gives CDR1 SGHRS, CDR2 YFSETQ. This CDR3 region has 12 residues. Trimming cost V 7 bases and J 4 bases; bases outside gene matches: 4. The CDR3 region is CASRTGAYGYTF. Written as DNA, the CDR3 is TGCGCCAGCCGAACAGGGGCCTATGGCTACACCTTC.

This clone has a count of ten or more. At the DNA level, this CDR3 is encoded by other sequences in the same sample as well. The chain is built from TRBV7-2 and TRBJ1-6, with D unclear. V lost 1 base, J lost 0 bases, and 10 bases lay in between. This CDR3 contains 17 residues. The germline CDR1 and CDR2 sequences are SGHTA and FQGNSA. In nucleotides, the CDR3 is TGTGCCAGCAGCTTAGTAGGACTTAGCTCCTATAATTCACCCCTCCACTTT. Amino acids: CASSLVGLSSYNSPLHF.

The chain links TRBV7-2 to TRBJ2-5, with 8 bases aligning to TRBD2. The V segment lost 5 bases and the J segment 11 bases; nucleotides outside the gene matches: 19. The CDR3 runs to 16 residues. Germline CDR1 SGHTA, CDR2 FQGNSA. CDR3 in DNA: TGTGCCAGCAGCCCCGGGGGGGCGGGGGCCTTTCTAGGGCAGTACTTC. The encoded protein is CASSPGGAGAFLGQYF. The full variable domain, rest sourced from reference TRBV7-2 and TRBJ2-5, is GAGVSQSPSNKVTEKGKDVELRCDPISGHTALYWYRQSLGQGLEFLIYFQGNSAPDKSGLPSDRFSAERTGGSVSTLTIQRTQQEDSAVYLCASSPGGAGAFLGQYFGPGTRLLVL.

This chain links TRBV30 with TRBJ1-2; D unclear. V was pared by 2 bases and J by 8 bases, with 18 bases between. The CDR3 has 14 residues. CDR1 is GTSNPN and CDR2 is SVGIG in the germline V gene (reference sequence). CDR3 loop: CAWSPRSATRGYTF. The CDR3 DNA sequence: TGTGCCTGGAGTCCCCGTTCTGCCACTAGGGGCTACACCTTC. The full variable domain, completed using reference TRBV30 and TRBJ1-2, is SQTIHQWPATLVQPVGSPLSLECTVEGTSNPNLYWYRQAAGRGLQLLFYSVGIGQISSEVPQNLSASRPQDRQFILSSKKLLLSDSGFYLCAWSPRSATRGYTFGSGTRLTVV.

This clone was found once. The V gene is TRBV4-3, the J gene TRBJ1-1, with a weak D call TRBD1 (5 bases). The V gene lost 1 base and the J gene lost 0 bases, with 9 bases spanning the gap. CDR3 length: 15 amino acids. CDR1 is LGHNA, CDR2 YSLEER, per germline. CDR3 region: CASSQGGGMNTEAFF. CDR3 nucleotides: TGCGCCAGCAGCCAAGGGGGCGGCATGAACACTGAAGCTTTCTTT.

The rearrangement joins TRBV6-2 or TRBV6-3 to TRBJ2-5; 8 bases are a match to TRBD1. From germline, CDR1 is MNHEY and CDR2 SVGEGT. The V gene end was trimmed by 1 base and the J gene end by 2 bases; junction bases not matched to a gene: 12. The CDR3 consists of 18 residues. The CDR3 region is CASSYWAGGPRRQETQYF. The DNA for the CDR3 is TGTGCCAGCAGTTACTGGGCAGGGGGCCCAAGAAGGCAAGAGACCCAGTACTTC.

The chain uses TRBV7-9 and TRBJ1-5; TRBD1 aligns across 9 bases. Trimming cost V 1 base and J 15 bases; bases outside gene matches: 13. Germline CDR1 SEHNR, CDR2 FQNEAQ (reference sequence). CDR3 size: 15 residues. The CDR3 bases are TGTGCCAGCAGCTTAGAGGGTACAGGGGGCCGCGGGTTGCATTTT. Translating gives CASSLEGTGGRGLHF.